Following are 14 T cell receptor beta chains from one sample sequenced in a study of blood T cell repertoires in COVID-19. Clones were sequenced by immunoSEQ multiplex PCR, and TCRdb holds only the in-frame ones, with some missing. Altogether around 77,000 clones are present, 65% to 90% being singletons, with the ten largest covering approximately 7%. The sample was peripheral blood. Receptors originate from a man aged 25 to 45 with COVID-19, enrolled during active disease.

V is TRBV2 and J is TRBJ1-1; possible D gene TRBD1, 6 bases. CDR1 and CDR2 from the germline V gene are SNHLY and FYNNEI. The CDR3 totals 16 residues. With 1 base removed from V and 4 bases from J, the gap between germline ends came to 16 bases. The CDR3 region is CASSEGDPRGGTEAFF. CDR3 bases: TGTGCCAGCAGTGAAGGGGATCCGAGAGGGGGCACTGAAGCTTTCTTT. Supplemented by reference TRBV2 and TRBJ1-1, the full variable domain reads EPEVTQTPSHQVTQMGQEVILRCVPISNHLYFYWYRQILGQKVEFLVSFYNNEISEKSEIFDDQFSVERPDGSNFTLKIRSTKLEDSAMYFCASSEGDPRGGTEAFFGQGTRLTVV.

The chain couples TRBV4-2 to TRBJ1-2; 7 bases line up with TRBD1. The CDR3 spans 17 residues. Germline values: CDR1 LGHNA, CDR2 YNFKEQ. Trimming took 0 bases from V and 5 from J; bases not matched to a gene: 12. The DNA for the CDR3 is TGTGCCAGCAGCCAAGAGGTCCTGACAGGGTTTCGATATGGCTACACCTTC. Translated, it gives CASSQEVLTGFRYGYTF.

The chain carries TRBV2 and TRBJ2-1, with D perhaps TRBD1 (5 bases). CDR1 is SNHLY and CDR2 is FYNNEI in the germline V gene. The CDR3 loop spans 15 amino acids. V lost 8 bases, J lost 7 bases, and 21 bases lay in between. The CDR3: CASGATELSVNEQFF. DNA of the CDR3: TGTGCCAGCGGGGCTACGGAGCTGTCGGTTAATGAGCAGTTCTTC.

For this clone: At one end the junction does not follow the germline gene, possibly because of a read error. Here the CDR3 reads CASSAGSFNSPLHF. CDR3 nucleotides: TGTGCCAGCAGTGCCGGGTCCTTTAATTCACCCCTCCACTTT. The V gene is TRBV28, the J gene TRBJ1-6; no reliable D call. Germline values: CDR1 MDHEN, CDR2 SYDVKM. There are 14 residues in the CDR3.

V gene TRBV28 combines with J gene TRBJ2-5; TRBD1 might be the D (5 bases). The CDR3 length is 12 residues. Germline lookup yields CDR1 MDHEN and CDR2 SYDVKM. Trimming stripped 6 bases from V and 6 bases from J, with 11 bases between. CDR3 residues: CASSQGSKTQYF. The CDR3 DNA sequence: TGTGCCAGCAGCCAGGGTTCCAAGACCCAGTACTTC.

This chain connects TRBV10-3 to TRBJ2-5; D perhaps matches TRBD1 (6 bases). CDR1 and CDR2 (germline): ENHRY, SYGVKD. V was shortened by 6 bases and J by 6 bases, with 14 bases between the two germline ends. This CDR3 spans 13 amino acids. The CDR3 DNA sequence: TGTGCCATCAGCGGGGACAAGAGACAGACCCAGTACTTC. Translated: CAISGDKRQTQYF.

This clone was found once. The V gene is TRBV10-2, the J gene TRBJ2-1, with 8 bases matching TRBD1. The CDR3 is 14 amino acids. From germline, CDR1 is WSHSY and CDR2 SAAADI. Unmatched junction bases numbered 7, after V lost 5 bases and J lost 7 bases. This CDR3 reads CASSSTGAGNEQFF. CDR3 coding DNA: TGCGCCAGCAGTTCGACAGGGGCAGGGAATGAGCAGTTCTTC.

The chain uses TRBV14 and TRBJ1-5, with TRBD1 matching 10 bases. The CDR3 is 19 amino acids. J lost 2 bases, V lost 0 bases, and 10 bases had no gene match. Germline CDR1 and CDR2: SGHDN and FVKESK. The CDR3 sequence: CASSQDRGRQGAGNQPQHF. The DNA for the CDR3 is TGTGCCAGCAGCCAAGATAGGGGGAGACAGGGGGCTGGCAATCAGCCCCAGCATTTT.

The V gene is TRBV11-2, the J gene TRBJ1-1; 7 bases match TRBD1. Looked up from germline, CDR1 is SGHAT and CDR2 is FQNNGV. V lost 2 bases and J lost 1; bases outside the gene matches: 4. This CDR3 has 15 amino acids. The CDR3 spells CASSLLDRPNTEAFF. The CDR3 nucleotides are TGTGCCAGCAGCTTATTGGACAGGCCGAACACTGAAGCTTTCTTT.

This chain uses TRBV27 with TRBJ1-1; possible D gene TRBD1, 5 bases. V was trimmed by 6 bases and J by 8 bases, leaving 13 bases between them. The CDR3 runs 12 residues. The germline V gene encodes CDR1 MNHEY and CDR2 SMNVEV (reference sequence). The CDR3 sequence is CASSQDREEAFF. CDR3 DNA sequence: TGTGCCAGCAGCCAAGACAGAGAAGAAGCTTTCTTT.

The chain is built from TRBV7-9 and TRBJ2-7; D is unresolved. From germline, CDR1 is SEHNR and CDR2 FQNEAQ (reference sequence). The V end lost 4 bases, the J end lost 3 bases, and 13 bases lay between the germline ends. CDR3 size: 14 residues. CDR3 DNA sequence: TGTGCCAGCAGCTCCGATGCGCTTCTCTACGAGCAGTACTTC. Translated, it gives CASSSDALLYEQYF.

V and J are TRBV29-1 and TRBJ1-2, with D uncertain. Germline V CDR1 and CDR2: SQVTM, ANQGSEA. The CDR3 contains 12 residues. The ends were cut back, 6 bases at V and 4 bases at J, with 12 bases in the middle. CDR3 amino acids: CSVEDVTYGYTF. CDR3 bases: TGCAGCGTGGAGGACGTAACCTATGGCTACACCTTC.

The chain recombines TRBV12-3 or TRBV12-4 with TRBJ1-5; D unresolved. Trimming left V 7 bases short and J 6 bases short, with 10 bases between. This CDR3 spans 12 amino acids. Here the CDR3 reads CASKEGGQPQHF. The CDR3 DNA is TGTGCCAGCAAGGAGGGTGGTCAGCCCCAGCATTTT.

This chain joins TRBV29-1 and TRBJ1-1; D remains ambiguous. Germline V gene sequence: CDR1 SQVTM, CDR2 ANQGSEA. The V and J ends lost 6 bases and 2 bases respectively, with 7 bases between them. The CDR3 loop spans 11 amino acids. The CDR3 loop is CSVSLNTEAFF. DNA of the CDR3: TGCAGCGTGAGTCTTAACACTGAAGCTTTCTTT.